This is a list of T cell receptor beta chains from one sample in a study of blood T cell repertoires in COVID-19. Produced via immunoSEQ multiplex PCR; TCRdb's table is partial and in-frame only. The sample gives over 250,000 clones, more than 70% of which show up once; roughly 2% is in the top ten. Sequencing used PBMCs or T cells enriched from blood (not recorded which). Receptors were obtained from a woman aged 55-69 years in a cohort exposed to, infected with or recovered from COVID-19 (not recorded which). CDR3s include the opening cysteine and the closing phenylalanine or tryptophan. Fields, in order: J gene, D gene, clone size, CDR3 length, V gene, CDR3 protein, CDR3 DNA. A D gene is named only where the DNA matches it firmly. Expanded clones are given a class, and other clones once, few, many or no size at all.

j_call: TRBJ2-3
d_call: NA
clone_size: NA
cdr3_length: 15
v_call: TRBV7-2
cdr3_aa: CASSPRLAGPDTQYF
cdr3_nt: TGTGCCAGCAGCCCAAGACTGGCGGGGCCAGATACGCAGTATTTT

j_call: TRBJ1-2
d_call: NA
clone_size: NA
cdr3_length: 14
v_call: TRBV5-4
cdr3_aa: CASSLKSGLYGYTF
cdr3_nt: TGTGCCAGCAGCTTGAAGTCAGGGCTCTATGGCTACACCTTC

j_call: TRBJ2-3
d_call: NA
clone_size: NA
cdr3_length: 15
v_call: TRBV11-1
cdr3_aa: CASSSQESHTDTQYF
cdr3_nt: TGTGCCAGCAGCTCACAGGAGTCCCACACAGATACGCAGTATTTT

j_call: TRBJ2-3
d_call: TRBD2
clone_size: NA
cdr3_length: 15
v_call: TRBV2
cdr3_aa: CASSALAGGADTQYF
cdr3_nt: TGTGCCAGCAGTGCACTAGCGGGAGGTGCAGATACGCAGTATTTT

j_call: TRBJ2-4
d_call: NA
clone_size: NA
cdr3_length: 15
v_call: TRBV7-3
cdr3_aa: CASSLTGDSQNIQYF
cdr3_nt: TGTGCCAGCAGCTTAACGGGAGATAGTCAAAACATTCAGTACTTC

j_call: TRBJ2-7
d_call: TRBD1
clone_size: NA
cdr3_length: 16
v_call: TRBV18
cdr3_aa: CASSPRDRTYSYEQYF
cdr3_nt: TGTGCCAGCTCACCTCGGGACAGGACTTACTCCTACGAGCAGTACTTC

j_call: TRBJ1-3
d_call: NA
clone_size: NA
cdr3_length: 14
v_call: TRBV6-2/TRBV6-3
cdr3_aa: CASSQPSSGNTIYF
cdr3_nt: TGTGCCAGCAGTCAACCGAGCTCTGGAAACACCATATATTTT

j_call: TRBJ1-2
d_call: TRBD1
clone_size: NA
cdr3_length: 13
v_call: TRBV5-4
cdr3_aa: CASSLQGVDGYTF
cdr3_nt: TGTGCCAGCAGCTTGCAGGGGGTAGATGGCTACACCTTC

j_call: TRBJ2-1
d_call: TRBD2
clone_size: NA
cdr3_length: 13
v_call: TRBV12-3/TRBV12-4
cdr3_aa: CASSFSGTSEQFF
cdr3_nt: TGTGCCAGCAGTTTTAGCGGGACTAGTGAGCAGTTCTTC

j_call: TRBJ1-1
d_call: NA
clone_size: NA
cdr3_length: 14
v_call: TRBV6-5
cdr3_aa: CASSYGKGRAEAFF
cdr3_nt: TGTGCCAGCAGTTACGGTAAAGGGAGGGCTGAAGCTTTCTTT

j_call: TRBJ2-4
d_call: NA
clone_size: once
cdr3_length: 13
v_call: TRBV2
cdr3_aa: CASRDPRTHIQYF
cdr3_nt: TGTGCCAGCAGGGACCCTCGGACTCACATTCAGTACTTC

j_call: TRBJ2-5
d_call: TRBD2
clone_size: NA
cdr3_length: 14
v_call: TRBV28
cdr3_aa: CASSLGAGVETQYF
cdr3_nt: TGTGCCAGCAGTTTAGGAGCGGGAGTAGAGACCCAGTACTTC

j_call: TRBJ2-1
d_call: NA
clone_size: NA
cdr3_length: 15
v_call: TRBV6-4
cdr3_aa: CASSRGTSSYNEQFF
cdr3_nt: TGTGCCAGCAGCCGGGGAACTAGCTCCTACAATGAGCAGTTCTTC

j_call: TRBJ2-7
d_call: NA
clone_size: NA
cdr3_length: 15
v_call: TRBV5-1
cdr3_aa: CASSWGVKSPYEQYF
cdr3_nt: TGCGCCAGCAGCTGGGGGGTCAAGTCCCCCTACGAGCAGTACTTC

j_call: TRBJ1-5
d_call: TRBD1
clone_size: NA
cdr3_length: 15
v_call: TRBV14
cdr3_aa: CASSPGGYSNQPQHF
cdr3_nt: TGTGCCAGCAGCCCAGGGGGCTATAGCAATCAGCCCCAGCATTTT

j_call: TRBJ2-2
d_call: TRBD2
clone_size: NA
cdr3_length: 18
v_call: TRBV10-2
cdr3_aa: CARSESGGAGGPAGELFF
cdr3_nt: TGCGCCCGCAGTGAGTCGGGGGGGGCGGGGGGCCCCGCCGGGGAGCTGTTTTTT

j_call: TRBJ1-1
d_call: TRBD1
clone_size: NA
cdr3_length: 16
v_call: TRBV5-1
cdr3_aa: CASSQQGPRMNTEAFF
cdr3_nt: TGCGCCAGCAGCCAACAGGGGCCCCGGATGAACACTGAAGCTTTCTTT

j_call: TRBJ2-3
d_call: TRBD1
clone_size: NA
cdr3_length: 15
v_call: TRBV3-1/TRBV3-2
cdr3_aa: CASSPRDRKTDTQYF
cdr3_nt: TGTGCCAGCAGCCCCCGGGACAGAAAAACAGATACGCAGTATTTT

j_call: TRBJ2-7
d_call: TRBD1
clone_size: NA
cdr3_length: 14
v_call: TRBV7-9
cdr3_aa: CASSSGQRDYEQYF
cdr3_nt: TGTGCCAGCAGCTCGGGACAGAGGGACTACGAGCAGTACTTC

j_call: TRBJ1-2
d_call: TRBD1
clone_size: NA
cdr3_length: 14
v_call: TRBV28
cdr3_aa: CASTTTGGLWGYTF
cdr3_nt: TGTGCCAGCACCACGACAGGGGGCCTTTGGGGCTACACCTTC

j_call: TRBJ1-4
d_call: TRBD1
clone_size: NA
cdr3_length: 17
v_call: TRBV7-8
cdr3_aa: CASSLEGWTGGHEKLFF
cdr3_nt: TGTGCCAGCAGCTTAGAGGGTTGGACAGGGGGCCATGAAAAACTGTTTTTT

j_call: TRBJ2-7
d_call: TRBD1
clone_size: NA
cdr3_length: 15
v_call: TRBV18
cdr3_aa: CASSPPGQAAYEQYF
cdr3_nt: TGTGCCAGCTCACCACCGGGACAGGCGGCCTACGAGCAGTACTTC

j_call: TRBJ2-3
d_call: TRBD1
clone_size: NA
cdr3_length: 15
v_call: TRBV2
cdr3_aa: CASSVQGKGTDTQYF
cdr3_nt: TGTGCCAGCAGTGTACAGGGGAAGGGCACAGATACGCAGTATTTT

j_call: TRBJ2-1
d_call: TRBD2
clone_size: once
cdr3_length: 16
v_call: TRBV10-1
cdr3_aa: CASSDGAGGIYNEQFF
cdr3_nt: TGCGCCAGCAGTGACGGGGCGGGGGGGATTTACAATGAGCAGTTCTTC

j_call: TRBJ2-7
d_call: TRBD2
clone_size: once
cdr3_length: 15
v_call: TRBV19
cdr3_aa: CASSTNSGRAHEQYF
cdr3_nt: TGTGCCAGTAGTACGAATAGCGGGAGGGCCCACGAGCAGTACTTC

j_call: TRBJ2-1
d_call: TRBD1
clone_size: NA
cdr3_length: 14
v_call: TRBV18
cdr3_aa: CASSPTGGYNEQFF
cdr3_nt: TGTGCCAGCTCACCGACAGGGGGCTACAATGAGCAGTTCTTC

j_call: TRBJ2-1
d_call: TRBD2
clone_size: NA
cdr3_length: 15
v_call: TRBV28
cdr3_aa: CASIGTISYYNEQFF
cdr3_nt: TGTGCCAGCATCGGGACTATTTCCTACTACAATGAGCAGTTCTTC

j_call: TRBJ1-1
d_call: NA
clone_size: NA
cdr3_length: 15
v_call: TRBV2
cdr3_aa: CASTGTQVLSTEAFF
cdr3_nt: TGTGCCAGCACCGGGACTCAAGTACTGAGCACTGAAGCTTTCTTT

j_call: TRBJ2-1
d_call: TRBD2
clone_size: NA
cdr3_length: 18
v_call: TRBV10-1
cdr3_aa: CASSELPAGLAGGHEQFF
cdr3_nt: TGCGCCAGCAGTGAGCTGCCCGCGGGACTAGCGGGAGGACATGAGCAGTTCTTC

j_call: TRBJ2-7
d_call: NA
clone_size: NA
cdr3_length: 13
v_call: TRBV6-5
cdr3_aa: CASSYEAGLEQYF
cdr3_nt: TGTGCCAGCAGTTACGAAGCGGGTCTCGAGCAGTACTTC

j_call: TRBJ2-7
d_call: NA
clone_size: NA
cdr3_length: 13
v_call: TRBV4-3
cdr3_aa: CASSQDRGYEQYF
cdr3_nt: TGCGCCAGCAGCCAAGATCGCGGGTACGAGCAGTACTTC

j_call: TRBJ2-7
d_call: NA
clone_size: NA
cdr3_length: 15
v_call: TRBV4-2
cdr3_aa: CASSQGASEAYEQYF
cdr3_nt: TGTGCCAGCAGCCAAGGGGCAAGTGAAGCCTACGAGCAGTACTTC

j_call: TRBJ2-2
d_call: TRBD1
clone_size: NA
cdr3_length: 15
v_call: TRBV27
cdr3_aa: CASSLRQGSTGELFF
cdr3_nt: TGTGCCAGCAGTTTAAGACAGGGGAGCACCGGGGAGCTGTTTTTT

j_call: TRBJ1-1
d_call: TRBD1
clone_size: NA
cdr3_length: 15
v_call: TRBV19
cdr3_aa: CASRRGTGGNTEAFF
cdr3_nt: TGTGCCAGTAGAAGGGGAACAGGGGGCAACACTGAAGCTTTCTTT

j_call: TRBJ1-4
d_call: NA
clone_size: NA
cdr3_length: 15
v_call: TRBV9
cdr3_aa: CASSVVAGANEKLFF
cdr3_nt: TGTGCCAGCAGCGTAGTTGCAGGGGCTAATGAAAAACTGTTTTTT

j_call: TRBJ2-3
d_call: NA
clone_size: NA
cdr3_length: 13
v_call: TRBV15
cdr3_aa: CATSRFPGDTQYF
cdr3_nt: TGTGCCACCAGCAGATTCCCGGGGGATACGCAGTATTTT

j_call: TRBJ2-5
d_call: NA
clone_size: once
cdr3_length: 15
v_call: TRBV19
cdr3_aa: CARSEVKRDQETQYF
cdr3_nt: TGTGCCAGGTCTGAGGTGAAGAGGGATCAAGAGACCCAGTACTTC

j_call: TRBJ2-1
d_call: NA
clone_size: NA
cdr3_length: 15
v_call: TRBV7-2
cdr3_aa: CASSASSRVYNEQFF
cdr3_nt: TGTGCCAGCAGCGCTTCATCCAGGGTTTACAATGAGCAGTTCTTC

j_call: TRBJ2-1
d_call: TRBD1
clone_size: NA
cdr3_length: 15
v_call: TRBV7-2
cdr3_aa: CASSSDRGLYNEQFF
cdr3_nt: TGTGCCAGCAGCTCTGACAGGGGGCTATACAATGAGCAGTTCTTC

j_call: TRBJ2-7
d_call: NA
clone_size: NA
cdr3_length: 12
v_call: TRBV3-1/TRBV3-2
cdr3_aa: CASSQSHYEQYF
cdr3_nt: TGTGCCAGCAGCCAATCCCACTACGAGCAGTACTTC

j_call: TRBJ2-6
d_call: NA
clone_size: NA
cdr3_length: 18
v_call: TRBV6-2/TRBV6-3
cdr3_aa: CASSYSTVTYSGANVLTF
cdr3_nt: TGTGCCAGCAGTTACTCGACAGTGACCTACTCTGGGGCCAACGTCCTGACTTTC

j_call: TRBJ1-2
d_call: TRBD1
clone_size: once
cdr3_length: 15
v_call: TRBV7-6
cdr3_aa: CASSLRTGGEGGYTF
cdr3_nt: TGTGCCAGCAGCCTGAGGACAGGGGGCGAGGGTGGCTACACCTTC

j_call: TRBJ2-7
d_call: NA
clone_size: NA
cdr3_length: 16
v_call: TRBV15
cdr3_aa: CATSRDRASSTYEQYF
cdr3_nt: TGTGCCACCAGCAGAGATAGAGCCTCATCGACCTACGAGCAGTACTTC

j_call: TRBJ2-2
d_call: NA
clone_size: NA
cdr3_length: 16
v_call: TRBV15
cdr3_aa: CATSRQGKRYTGELFF
cdr3_nt: TGTGCCACCAGCAGACAGGGGAAGAGATACACCGGGGAGCTGTTTTTT

j_call: TRBJ2-7
d_call: NA
clone_size: NA
cdr3_length: 13
v_call: TRBV30
cdr3_aa: CAWSSSYRSEQYF
cdr3_nt: TGTGCCTGGAGTTCCAGTTATCGTTCCGAGCAGTACTTC

j_call: TRBJ1-2
d_call: TRBD1
clone_size: NA
cdr3_length: 14
v_call: TRBV5-1
cdr3_aa: CASSMEYRGLGYTF
cdr3_nt: TGCGCCAGCAGTATGGAGTACAGGGGGCTTGGCTACACCTTC

j_call: TRBJ1-2
d_call: TRBD1
clone_size: NA
cdr3_length: 11
v_call: TRBV30
cdr3_aa: CAWSHRGGYTF
cdr3_nt: TGTGCCTGGAGCCACAGGGGTGGCTACACCTTC

j_call: TRBJ2-5
d_call: TRBD2
clone_size: NA
cdr3_length: 16
v_call: TRBV18
cdr3_aa: CASSLIAGVIQETQYF
cdr3_nt: TGTGCCAGCTCACTTATAGCGGGGGTGATCCAAGAGACCCAGTACTTC

j_call: TRBJ2-5
d_call: TRBD1
clone_size: NA
cdr3_length: 15
v_call: TRBV5-1
cdr3_aa: CASSFLGQGQETQYF
cdr3_nt: TGCGCCAGCAGCTTTCTAGGACAGGGACAAGAGACCCAGTACTTC

j_call: TRBJ1-2
d_call: NA
clone_size: NA
cdr3_length: 12
v_call: TRBV7-2
cdr3_aa: CASTGSHYGYTF
cdr3_nt: TGTGCCAGCACAGGGTCTCACTATGGCTACACCTTC

j_call: TRBJ1-3
d_call: TRBD1
clone_size: NA
cdr3_length: 19
v_call: TRBV4-1
cdr3_aa: CASSLSRQGATTGGNTIYF
cdr3_nt: TGCGCCAGCAGCCTGTCCCGGCAGGGGGCAACGACAGGAGGAAACACCATATATTTT

j_call: TRBJ2-1
d_call: TRBD2
clone_size: NA
cdr3_length: 16
v_call: TRBV27
cdr3_aa: CASSLPSGLPRNEQFF
cdr3_nt: TGTGCCAGCAGTTTGCCTAGCGGCCTACCGAGAAATGAGCAGTTCTTC

j_call: TRBJ2-7
d_call: NA
clone_size: NA
cdr3_length: 15
v_call: TRBV6-5
cdr3_aa: CASSYGAESSYEQYF
cdr3_nt: TGTGCCAGCAGTTACGGCGCGGAAAGCTCCTACGAGCAGTACTTC

j_call: TRBJ1-6
d_call: TRBD1
clone_size: NA
cdr3_length: 14
v_call: TRBV6-5
cdr3_aa: CASSYGQGGSPLHF
cdr3_nt: TGTGCCAGCAGTTACGGACAGGGGGGATCACCCCTCCACTTT

j_call: TRBJ2-7
d_call: NA
clone_size: few
cdr3_length: 13
v_call: TRBV29-1
cdr3_aa: CSVEDQISYEQYF
cdr3_nt: TGCAGCGTTGAAGACCAGATCTCCTACGAGCAGTACTTC

j_call: TRBJ2-5
d_call: TRBD1
clone_size: NA
cdr3_length: 14
v_call: TRBV29-1
cdr3_aa: CSVGGQGMRETQYF
cdr3_nt: TGCAGCGTCGGGGGACAGGGCATGCGAGAGACCCAGTACTTC

j_call: TRBJ1-3
d_call: TRBD1
clone_size: NA
cdr3_length: 15
v_call: TRBV25-1
cdr3_aa: CASSVGQGPGNTIYF
cdr3_nt: TGTGCCAGCAGTGTGGGACAGGGTCCAGGAAACACCATATATTTT

j_call: TRBJ1-5
d_call: NA
clone_size: few
cdr3_length: 12
v_call: TRBV20-1
cdr3_aa: CSASGRNQPQHF
cdr3_nt: TGCAGTGCTAGTGGCCGGAATCAGCCCCAGCATTTT

j_call: TRBJ1-6
d_call: TRBD1
clone_size: NA
cdr3_length: 17
v_call: TRBV27
cdr3_aa: CASSNLRGPRDNSPLHF
cdr3_nt: TGTGCCAGCAGTAACCTCAGGGGGCCAAGGGATAATTCACCCCTCCACTTT